This TCR beta chain is drawn from a study of blood T cell repertoires in COVID-19. At the level of the study: The United States, Italy and Spain provided the acute and convalescent COVID-19 samples. T cells, B-cell-depleted T cells, or PBMCs supplied cDNA or gDNA.

In the study's own analysis: Nucleated cell number was recorded as an estimate derived from reference gene primer amplification. Clones were read by immunoSEQ multiplex PCR, and TCRdb kept only the in-frame ones, dropping some. The DNA gave D and trimming, while V, J and clone size come from that table. The profile shows 160,000 or so clones, roughly 81% of them singletons. This CDR3 region has 17 residues. Germline CDR1 is SGHTA and CDR2 is FQGNSA. V was shortened by 1 base and J by 7 bases, with 19 bases between the two germline ends. This clone has just one count. The genes are TRBV7-2 and TRBJ1-4, with D perhaps matching TRBD1 (5 bases). The sequenced material came from peripheral blood. The origin of this receptor is a man aged 35-49 years with acute or convalescent COVID-19. CDR3 sequence reads: CASSLGGSSIPGEKLFF. CDR3 bases: TGTGCCAGCAGCTTAGGGGGCAGTTCGATACCTGGTGAAAAACTGTTTTTT.